These 2 T cell receptor beta chains came from one sample sequenced in a study of PD-1 blockade in classical Hodgkin lymphoma. Here immunoSEQ multiplex PCR was the method, and the copy in TCRdb shows in-frame clones only, minus some. The profile shows 25,000 to 35,000 clones, about 85% of them singletons. Time point given: cycle 4 day 1 (C4D1), after more than five weeks of nivolumab. Each patient relapsed following autologous stem cell transplantation, and prior brentuximab vedotin exposure differed. CD4+ T cells were purified from thawed PBMCs by negative selection. This specimen was CD4+ T cells from blood, taken before the fourth cycle of nivolumab. These receptors came from a human donor with classical Hodgkin lymphoma.

This clone was detected only a few times. This sequence joins TRBV4-1 and TRBJ2-7; possibly TRBD1 for D (6 bases). V lost 5 bases, J lost 5 bases, and 13 bases lay in between. The CDR3 has 13 amino acids. Germline V gene sequence: CDR1 MGHRA, CDR2 YSYEKL. In DNA, the CDR3 is TGCGCCAGCAGCTACAGGGCTCAAAACGAGCAGTACTTC. Translating it yields CASSYRAQNEQYF.

The genes are TRBV7-2 and TRBJ1-1; TRBD1 might be the D (6 bases). CDR3 length equals 15 residues. V was shortened by 2 bases and J by 3 bases, with 13 bases between the two germline ends. Germline CDR1 reads SGHTA; CDR2 reads FQGNSA. This CDR3 is CASSLSGGAYTEAFF. CDR3 nucleotide sequence: TGTGCCAGCAGCTTATCGGGGGGCGCCTACACTGAAGCTTTCTTT.